This passage covers 29 T cell receptor beta chains from one sample sequenced in a study of blood T cell repertoires in COVID-19. Sequencing used immunoSEQ multiplex PCR; TCRdb keeps in-frame clones, though not all of them. Of more than 200,000 clones listed, roughly 84% are singletons. The sequencing input was peripheral blood. These receptors all come from a woman in her 40s who had recovered from COVID-19.

With respect to this clone: A read error may account for a junction end that differs from germline. J is TRBJ2-2 and V is TRBV7-7, with 8 bases aligning to TRBD2. The CDR3 covers 16 residues. From germline, CDR1 is SSHAT and CDR2 FNYEAQ (reference sequence). This CDR3 is CASSLQSGGNTGELFF. For the CDR3, the DNA is TGTGCTAGCAGCTTACAAAGCGGGGGGAACACCGGGGAGCTGTTTTTT.

The gene calls are TRBV11-2 and TRBJ2-5; a possible D gene is TRBD1 (5 bases). Germline values: CDR1 SGHAT, CDR2 FQNNGV. Trimming removed 5 bases from V and 6 bases from J, with 19 bases in between. The CDR3 consists of 15 residues. CDR3 sequence reads: CASSPDSGAKKTQYF. The DNA for the CDR3 is TGTGCCAGCAGCCCCGACAGTGGGGCTAAAAAGACCCAGTACTTC.

The V call is TRBV9, the J call TRBJ1-4, with 8 positions matching TRBD1. J was trimmed by 8 bases and V by 4 bases; bases with no gene match: 16. Per germline, CDR1 SGDLS and CDR2 YYNGEE. There are 17 residues in the CDR3. As DNA, the CDR3 is TGTGCCAGCAGCCTCGGGACAGGAGACAGTCATTTGGAAAAACTGTTTTTT. This codes for CASSLGTGDSHLEKLFF.

The V call is TRBV7-2, the J call TRBJ2-3; D gene ambiguous. CDR1 is SGHTA and CDR2 is FQGNSA in the germline V gene. Trimming took 5 bases from V and 0 from J, leaving 9 bases between them. This CDR3 has 14 amino acids. CDR3 region: CASSPGSSTDTQYF. As DNA, the CDR3 is TGTGCCAGCAGCCCCGGTTCTAGCACAGATACGCAGTATTTT.

The chain joins TRBV4-2 to TRBJ2-2; 11 nucleotides match TRBD2. Germline CDR1 LGHNA, CDR2 YNFKEQ. This CDR3 region has 17 residues. J lost 2 bases, V lost 1 base, and 3 bases had no gene match. CDR3 protein: CASSQGLAGSNTGELFF. The CDR3 coding sequence is TGTGCCAGCAGCCAAGGACTAGCGGGGTCCAACACCGGGGAGCTGTTTTTT.

The chain carries TRBV19 and TRBJ1-4; a weak D match, TRBD1 (6 bases). The length of the CDR3 is 18 residues. The germline V gene has CDR1 LNHDA and CDR2 SQIVND (reference sequence). Between the trimmed V and J ends, which lost 4 bases and 0 bases, there was a span of 18 bases. The CDR3 bases are TGTGCCAGTAGTACCCGCCTCGAACAGGGCACAACTAATGAAAAACTGTTTTTT. Translating gives CASSTRLEQGTTNEKLFF.

The CDR3 here is CASSGGQSNTEAFF. The CDR3 DNA sequence: TGTGCCAGCAGCGGGGGACAGTCGAACACTGAAGCTTTCTTT. V is TRBV5-5 and J is TRBJ1-1; 7 bases map to TRBD1. The CDR3 has 14 amino acids. V gave up 4 bases and J gave up 1 base; unmatched junction bases: 4. The V gene's germline CDR1 is SGHKS and CDR2 YYEKEE (reference sequence).

The chain recombines TRBV6-1 with TRBJ1-2, with a tentative D call TRBD1 (5 bases). The CDR3 runs to 13 residues. V was trimmed by 3 bases and J by 4 bases, leaving 9 bases between them. Germline CDR1 reads MNHNS; CDR2 reads SASEGT. This CDR3 is CASSEDTIYGYTF. Here the CDR3 DNA reads TGTGCCAGCAGTGAGGACACTATCTATGGCTACACCTTC.

This clone is a singleton in its sample. The chain couples TRBV11-3 to TRBJ2-3; D not resolved. CDR1 is SGHNT and CDR2 is YENEEA in the germline V gene. The CDR3 sequence is 15 residues long. Trimming pared 5 bases from V and 1 base from J, leaving 13 bases between. CDR3 in DNA: TGTGCCAGCAGCCCAGCGTATGCGGGCACAGATACGCAGTATTTT. This gives the protein CASSPAYAGTDTQYF. The variable domain in full, with the rest retrieved from reference TRBV11-3 and TRBJ2-3, is EAGVVQSPRYKIIEKKQPVAFWCNPISGHNTLYWYLQNLGQGPELLIRYENEEAVDDSQLPKDRFSAERLKGVDSTLKIQPAELGDSAVYLCASSPAYAGTDTQYFGPGTRLTVL.

The V call is TRBV5-1, the J call TRBJ2-3; 12 bases match TRBD2. This CDR3 comprises 16 residues. CDR1 SGHRS and CDR2 YFSETQ come from the germline V gene. With V trimmed by 4 bases and J by 6 bases, 9 bases remained unmatched. CDR3 in amino acids: CASSLPSGGGADTQYF. Written as DNA, the CDR3 is TGCGCCAGCAGCCTCCCTAGCGGGGGGGGAGCGGATACGCAGTATTTT.

The chain couples TRBV12-3 or TRBV12-4 to TRBJ1-5, with a weak D call TRBD1 (5 bases). This CDR3 is built from 13 residues. V gave up 4 bases and J gave up 7 bases, with 11 bases separating them. The CDR3 DNA follows: TGTGCCAGCAGTTCGCGACAGAGCCAGCCCCAGCATTTT. This gives the protein CASSSRQSQPQHF.

The chain carries TRBV27 and TRBJ2-7, with a weak D call TRBD1 (6 bases). Germline V gives CDR1 MNHEY, CDR2 SMNVEV (reference sequence). The CDR3 totals 13 residues. The V end lost 6 bases, the J end lost 3 bases, and 12 bases lay between the germline ends. CDR3: CASRRDTNYEQYF. Written as DNA, the CDR3 is TGTGCCAGCAGACGGGACACCAACTACGAGCAGTACTTC.

CDR3 region: CASSLSREYGYTF. DNA for the CDR3: TGTGCCAGCAGCTTAAGTAGAGAATATGGCTACACCTTC. The rearrangement links TRBV13 to TRBJ1-2; D is unclear. V was trimmed by 2 bases and J by 5 bases, leaving 9 bases between them. The CDR3 contains 13 residues. Germline-derived CDR1 and CDR2 are PRHDT and FYEKMQ (reference sequence).

The count of this clone is one. The chain employs TRBV2 and TRBJ2-3; perhaps TRBD1 as D (7 bases). V lost 4 bases and J 6 bases, leaving 14 bases between the germline ends. CDR1 and CDR2 from the germline V gene are SNHLY and FYNNEI. This CDR3 region has 14 residues. The CDR3 DNA is TGTGCCAGCAGTGGTAACAGGGGAGGTGATACGCAGTATTTT. Its protein is CASSGNRGGDTQYF.

This clone is a singleton in its sample. The CDR3 spells CASSLDRVQPQHF. DNA of the CDR3: TGTGCCAGCAGTTTAGACAGGGTTCAGCCCCAGCATTTT. This chain links TRBV12-3 or TRBV12-4 with TRBJ1-5; the D gene is possibly TRBD1 (6 bases). V was shortened by 1 base and J by 6 bases, with 7 bases between the two germline ends. The CDR3 consists of 13 residues.

V and J are TRBV27 and TRBJ2-3; 8 nucleotides line up with TRBD1. V lost 4 bases to trimming and J lost 3 bases; unmatched junction nucleotides: 9. CDR1 and CDR2 from the germline V gene are MNHEY and SMNVEV (reference sequence). There are 16 residues in the CDR3. This CDR3 is CASSSPDRVLTDTQYF. The DNA for the CDR3 is TGTGCCAGCAGTTCCCCGGACAGGGTGTTAACAGATACGCAGTATTTT.

This clone showed up just a few times. J is TRBJ1-2 and V is TRBV27; possible D gene TRBD1, 6 bases. Trimming shortened V by 0 bases and J by 8 bases, and 10 bases separated the two germline ends. Germline V gene lookup returns CDR1 MNHEY and CDR2 SMNVEV (reference sequence). CDR3 length: 13 amino acids. The CDR3 bases are TGTGCCAGCAGTTTATCTACAGGGAGCGGCTACACCTTC. This gives the protein CASSLSTGSGYTF.

J is TRBJ2-5 and V is TRBV24-1; no definite D call. The CDR3 sequence is 15 residues long. Germline assignment: CDR1 KGHDR and CDR2 SFDVKD. V was cut by 3 bases and J by 1 base, with 11 bases left in between. The CDR3 region is CATSDTRHSQETQYF. In nucleotides, the CDR3 is TGTGCCACCAGTGATACCCGGCACAGCCAAGAGACCCAGTACTTC.

The gene calls are TRBV5-4 and TRBJ1-2, with D possibly TRBD1 on 5 matching bases. The V and J ends lost 4 bases and 5 bases respectively, with 9 bases between them. There are 12 residues in the CDR3. Germline V gene data show CDR1 as SGHNT and CDR2 as YYREEE (reference sequence). CDR3 DNA: TGTGCCAGCAGCCTGGACATATATGGCTACACCTTC. Translating it yields CASSLDIYGYTF.

The chain couples TRBV10-3 to TRBJ2-1; D gene uncertain. This CDR3 region has 12 residues. Germline loops: CDR1 ENHRY, CDR2 SYGVKD. The V and J ends lost 4 bases and 5 bases respectively, with 6 bases between them. CDR3 residues: CAISGVDNEQFF. Written as DNA, the CDR3 is TGTGCCATCAGTGGAGTGGACAATGAGCAGTTCTTC.

The V call is TRBV21-1, the J call TRBJ1-5; the table's D call, TRBD1, was not checked against the DNA. TRBV21-1 is given as a pseudogene. CDR3 size: 19 residues. CDR3 loop: CASSKDGRDRNYSNQPQHF. Written as DNA, the CDR3 is TGTGCCAGCAGCAAGGATGGCCGGGACAGAAATTATAGCAATCAGCCCCAGCATTTT.

The chain is built from TRBV12-3 or TRBV12-4 and TRBJ2-3, with 7 bases matching TRBD2. V was clipped by 11 bases and J by 3 bases; unmatched bases: 8. The CDR3 extends over 13 amino acids. CDR3 coding DNA: TGTGCCGTCGAAGCGGGGAAAACAGATACGCAGTATTTT. Translation: CAVEAGKTDTQYF.

The V gene is TRBV30, the J gene TRBJ1-1, with a tentative D call TRBD1 (5 bases). This CDR3 is built from 14 residues. Germline CDR1 GTSNPN, CDR2 SVGIG (reference sequence). V dropped 4 bases and J dropped 0 bases, with 12 bases sitting between them. Written as DNA, the CDR3 is TGTGCCTGGACCGGAGACAGCCTGAACACTGAAGCTTTCTTT. It codes for CAWTGDSLNTEAFF. The full variable domain, with the rest looked up from reference TRBV30 and TRBJ1-1, is SQTIHQWPATLVQPVGSPLSLECTVEGTSNPNLYWYRQAAGRGLQLLFYSVGIGQISSEVPQNLSASRPQDRQFILSSKKLLLSDSGFYLCAWTGDSLNTEAFFGQGTRLTVV.

The chain joins TRBV28 to TRBJ1-6; D is uncertain. This CDR3 is built from 12 residues. The V and J ends lost 3 bases and 8 bases respectively, with 5 bases between them. Looked up from germline, CDR1 is MDHEN and CDR2 is SYDVKM. The CDR3 nucleotides read TGTGCCAGCAGTTTCCTCTATTCACCCCTCCACTTT. Translated: CASSFLYSPLHF.

The V and J genes are TRBV6-5 and TRBJ1-1; D may be TRBD1 (5 bases). CDR3 length: 15 residues. Germline V CDR1 and CDR2: MNHEY, SVGAGI. Trimming took 11 bases from V and 1 from J, leaving 20 bases between them. CDR3 DNA: TGTGCCGTCAAGGAGGGGTTGATAGAGAACACTGAAGCTTTCTTT. Its protein is CAVKEGLIENTEAFF.

For this clone: The same CDR3 can be traced to other DNA sequences in this sample. The chain joins TRBV6-5 to TRBJ1-2, with D maybe TRBD1 (5 bases). Germline V lookup: CDR1 MNHEY, CDR2 SVGAGI. The CDR3 has 12 residues. The V gene lost 2 bases and the J gene lost 6 bases, with 7 bases spanning the gap. CDR3 region: CASSYRGDGYTF. The CDR3, as DNA: TGTGCCAGCAGTTACCGGGGGGATGGCTACACCTTC.

The chain joins TRBV28 to TRBJ2-1; 11 positions match TRBD2. This CDR3 has 15 residues. With 3 bases clipped from V and 7 bases from J, the junction kept 5 bases outside the gene matches. Germline lookup yields CDR1 MDHEN and CDR2 SYDVKM. CDR3 in DNA: TGTGCCAGCAGTTTTAGCGGGGGGGCCCGAAATGAGCAGTTCTTC. Protein sequence: CASSFSGGARNEQFF.

V and J are TRBV10-3 and TRBJ2-2; D perhaps matches TRBD1 (6 bases). CDR3 size: 16 residues. Trimming cost V 2 bases and J 2 bases, with 12 bases left between them. Germline lookup yields CDR1 ENHRY and CDR2 SYGVKD. The CDR3 coding sequence is TGTGCCATCAGTGAGAGGACAGACTTAAACACCGGGGAGCTGTTTTTT. Protein: CAISERTDLNTGELFF.

This clone was recorded at least ten times. The CDR3, as DNA: TGTGCCAGCAGCTCGTACCGAACAGGCAAATTTCTAGGCTACACCTTC. It yields the protein CASSSYRTGKFLGYTF. V is TRBV6-2 or TRBV6-3 and J is TRBJ1-2; D is possibly TRBD1 (5 bases). Germline V gives CDR1 MNHEY, CDR2 SVGEGT. The CDR3 extends over 16 amino acids. With 6 bases removed from V and 8 bases from J, the gap between germline ends came to 25 bases.